The next 9 T cell receptor beta chains were all read from a single sample in a study of Ad26.COV2.S vaccination and SARS-CoV-2 variants. Clones were read by immunoSEQ multiplex PCR, and TCRdb kept only the in-frame ones, dropping some. The sample shows roughly 350,000 clones, about 86% of them seen only once. Treatment noted: 15 to 20 received Ad26.COV2.S at low or high dose, single or two shots; several received placebo; per-sample allocation not given. Collection of samples fell on day 63 after the first vaccine or placebo injection. The sample in question was peripheral blood, obtained in a trial of Ad26.COV2.S vaccine versus placebo. These receptors were collected from a person aged 18-65 years who received the Ad26.COV2.S COVID-19 vaccine or a placebo.

The V and J genes are TRBV14 and TRBJ1-1, with TRBD1 identical over 9 bases. This CDR3 region has 14 residues. The trim removed 4 bases at V and 4 bases at J, leaving 4 bases unmatched. Germline V gene data show CDR1 as SGHDN and CDR2 as FVKESK. The CDR3 coding sequence is TGTGCCAGCAGCCTAACGACAGGGGGCACTGAAGCTTTCTTT. Translation: CASSLTTGGTEAFF.

The genes are TRBV28 and TRBJ1-1; perhaps TRBD1 as D (5 bases). Looked up from germline, CDR1 is MDHEN and CDR2 is SYDVKM. V gave up 7 bases and J gave up 6 bases, with 9 bases separating them. The CDR3 has 11 amino acids. CDR3 sequence (DNA): TGTGCCAGCATTACGACAGCTGAAGCTTTCTTT. Its protein is CASITTAEAFF.

The V and J genes are TRBV6-2 or TRBV6-3 and TRBJ2-1; D gene uncertain. CDR3 size: 12 residues. Trimming left V 5 bases short and J 7 bases short, with 9 bases between. Germline V gene data show CDR1 as MNHEY and CDR2 as SVGEGT. As DNA, the CDR3 is TGTGCCAGCAGTGCAAGCGAGAATGAGCAGTTCTTC. Its protein is CASSASENEQFF.

In its sample, this clone was seen once. The chain recombines TRBV5-1 with TRBJ2-6; 10 nucleotides line up with TRBD1. CDR3 length: 17 residues. The J segment lost 1 base and the V segment lost 2 bases, leaving 3 bases of the junction unmatched. From germline, CDR1 is SGHRS and CDR2 YFSETQ. The CDR3 coding sequence is TGCGCCAGCAGCTTAAGACAGGGGGCGTCTGGGGCCAACGTCCTGACTTTC. It translates to CASSLRQGASGANVLTF.

The chain combines TRBV6-2 or TRBV6-3 with TRBJ2-5; the match to TRBD2 covers 8 bases. Per the germline V gene, CDR1 is MNHEY and CDR2 is SVGEGT. This CDR3 has 16 residues. Trimming removed 5 bases from V and 5 bases from J; junction bases left unmatched: 13. Here the CDR3 DNA reads TGTGCCAGCAGTCCCCAGGGCGGAGCGGGGGATGAGACCCAGTACTTC. As protein: CASSPQGGAGDETQYF.

This sequence joins TRBV18 and TRBJ2-3; no firm D call. CDR1 KGHSH and CDR2 LQKENI come from the germline V gene. V was clipped by 4 bases and J by 4 bases, with 18 bases between them. This CDR3 has 16 amino acids. The CDR3 DNA reads TGTGCCAGCTCACGAGGCGAACCCTCCCGGGCAGATACGCAGTATTTT. Encoded protein: CASSRGEPSRADTQYF.

Here the CDR3 reads CASSSGTGSYGYTF. The DNA for the CDR3 is TGTGCCAGCAGCTCCGGGACAGGGAGTTATGGCTACACCTTC. V gene TRBV2 combines with J gene TRBJ1-2; 9 bases line up with TRBD1. CDR1 is SNHLY, CDR2 FYNNEI, per germline. The CDR3 runs to 14 residues. The V gene end was trimmed by 6 bases and the J gene end by 5 bases; junction bases not matched to a gene: 7. Full variable domain (rest looked up from reference TRBV2 and TRBJ1-2): EPEVTQTPSHQVTQMGQEVILRCVPISNHLYFYWYRQILGQKVEFLVSFYNNEISEKSEIFDDQFSVERPDGSNFTLKIRSTKLEDSAMYFCASSSGTGSYGYTFGSGTRLTVV.

The chain couples TRBV2 to TRBJ1-2, with D unresolved. Trimming stripped 6 bases from V and 7 bases from J, with 12 bases between. The CDR3 consists of 12 residues. CDR1 and CDR2 (germline): SNHLY, FYNNEI. The CDR3 DNA reads TGTGCCAGCAGCCTAACCCGGGTTGGCTACACCTTC. Residues: CASSLTRVGYTF.

The chain combines TRBV24-1 with TRBJ1-2; 9 bases map to TRBD1. Germline lookup yields CDR1 KGHDR and CDR2 SFDVKD. This CDR3 is built from 15 residues. Trimming removed 7 bases from V and 7 bases from J; junction bases left unmatched: 12. CDR3 region: CATRARQGEAGGYTF. CDR3 in DNA: TGTGCCACCAGGGCTCGACAGGGGGAGGCCGGTGGCTACACCTTC.